These 20 T cell receptor beta chains came from one sample sequenced in a study of cytotoxic CD8 clonotypes in ibrutinib-treated CLL. Using immunoSEQ multiplex PCR, the repertoire was profiled, and TCRdb retains in-frame clones only, with some absent. The sample gives approximately 130,000 clones, around 84% of which show up once; about 3.3% is in the top ten. This material consisted of PBMCs, taken after 24 months of ibrutinib treatment. These receptors came from a human donor with chronic lymphocytic leukemia.

The genes are TRBV6-1 and TRBJ1-5; no clear D. CDR3 size: 15 residues. V was clipped by 2 bases and J by 3 bases, with 11 bases between them. Germline V gene data show CDR1 as MNHNS and CDR2 as SASEGT. CDR3 loop: CASSESWGYNQPQHF. As DNA, the CDR3 is TGTGCCAGCAGTGAATCTTGGGGATACAATCAGCCCCAGCATTTT.

The V and J genes are TRBV5-1 and TRBJ2-6, with D possibly being TRBD1 or TRBD2 (6 bases each). V lost 3 bases to trimming and J lost 2 bases, with 15 bases between them. CDR3 length equals 17 residues. From germline, CDR1 is SGHRS and CDR2 YFSETQ. The CDR3 DNA follows: TGCGCCAGCAGCTCCCCGGGGGCAGGACCTGGGGCCAACGTCCTGACTTTC. Encoded protein: CASSSPGAGPGANVLTF.

The chain combines TRBV7-6 with TRBJ1-6; maybe TRBD1 (6 bases). V lost 5 bases and J 8 bases, leaving 13 bases between the germline ends. The V gene's germline CDR1 is SGHVS and CDR2 FNYEAQ. CDR3 length: 14 residues. The CDR3 DNA follows: TGTGCCAGCAGCGACCGGGACAAGGATTCACCCCTCCACTTT. This codes for CASSDRDKDSPLHF. Based on the CDR3 plus reference TRBV7-6 and TRBJ1-6, the full variable domain is GAGVSQSPRYKVTKRGQDVALRCDPISGHVSLYWYRQALGQGPEFLTYFNYEAQQDKSGLPNDRFSAERPEGSISTLTIQRTEQRDSAMYRCASSDRDKDSPLHFGNGTRLTVT.

This clone was recorded only once. This chain uses TRBV5-6 with TRBJ2-7, with TRBD2 matching 9 bases. Losses at the gene ends were 3 bases for V and 2 bases for J; bases not matched to a gene: 6. The germline gives CDR1 SGHDT, CDR2 YYEEEE. CDR3 length equals 15 residues. The CDR3 DNA reads as TGTGCCAGCAGCTCACCGACTAGCGGACCCTACGAGCAGTACTTC. Translated: CASSSPTSGPYEQYF.

The chain recombines TRBV6-6 with TRBJ2-7, with D hard to call. Germline V CDR1 and CDR2: MNHNY, SVGAGI (reference sequence). The CDR3 has 12 residues. V lost 6 bases, J lost 2 bases, and 8 bases lay in between. The CDR3 region is CASRAGTYEQYF. CDR3 in DNA: TGTGCCAGCAGAGCCGGTACCTACGAGCAGTACTTC.

Points on this clone: Mismatch with germline at one junction end may stem from a read error. This sequence joins TRBV10-3 and TRBJ1-1, with no clear D. The germline V gene encodes CDR1 ENHRY and CDR2 SYGVKD. The CDR3 covers 13 residues. CDR3 region: CASSPPRNTEAFF. In DNA, the CDR3 is TGTGCCAGCAGTCCGCCTAGGAACACTGAAGCTTTCTTT.

The V call is TRBV30, the J call TRBJ2-7, with 7 bases matching TRBD1. The germline CDR1 and CDR2 sequences are GTSNPN and SVGIG (reference sequence). The CDR3 totals 16 residues. Unmatched junction bases numbered 11, after V lost 0 bases and J lost 3 bases. Here the CDR3 reads CAWSVGHRDSHYEQYF. The CDR3 nucleotides read TGTGCCTGGAGTGTAGGTCATAGGGACAGCCACTACGAGCAGTACTTC.

The rearrangement links TRBV9 to TRBJ2-3, with unresolved D. CDR1 SGDLS and CDR2 YYNGEE come from the germline V gene. This CDR3 comprises 15 residues. Trimming left V 3 bases short and J 4 bases short, with 15 bases between. CDR3 nucleotide sequence: TGTGCCAGCAGCGGCCCTTTAGCCGGGTCAGATACGCAGTATTTT. Its protein is CASSGPLAGSDTQYF. The variable domain in full, with the rest retrieved from reference TRBV9 and TRBJ2-3, is DSGVTQTPKHLITATGQRVTLRCSPRSGDLSVYWYQQSLDQGLQFLIQYYNGEERAKGNILERFSAQQFPDLHSELNLSSLELGDSALYFCASSGPLAGSDTQYFGPGTRLTVL.

The table lists this clone with a few counts. This sequence joins TRBV4-1 and TRBJ2-7; D is uncertain. The CDR3 runs to 16 residues. The germline V gene encodes CDR1 MGHRA and CDR2 YSYEKL. V lost 0 bases and J lost 3, with 15 bases in between. The CDR3 spells CASSQDRARINYEQYF. The DNA for the CDR3 is TGCGCCAGCAGCCAAGATCGCGCCAGGATAAACTACGAGCAGTACTTC.

This chain links TRBV27 with TRBJ1-2; 8 positions match TRBD1. The CDR3 is 19 residues long. J was trimmed by 5 bases and V by 9 bases; bases with no gene match: 26. CDR1 and CDR2 (germline): MNHEY, SMNVEV (reference sequence). CDR3 nucleotide sequence: TGTGCCAGGGAAGCCCCCGAGGACAGGGAGGATATCCCTGAATATGGCTACACCTTC. Amino acids: CAREAPEDREDIPEYGYTF.

The chain joins TRBV5-1 to TRBJ2-2; no clear D gene. Germline CDR1 SGHRS, CDR2 YFSETQ. CDR3 length: 16 residues. Trimming pared 2 bases from V and 0 bases from J, leaving 11 bases between. In DNA, the CDR3 is TGCGCCAGCAGCTTAGCTGGACCTTCGAACACCGGGGAGCTGTTTTTT. Amino acid sequence: CASSLAGPSNTGELFF.

The chain recombines TRBV9 with TRBJ1-5, with D possibly being TRBD1 (6 bases). The CDR3 covers 15 residues. Germline CDR1 SGDLS, CDR2 YYNGEE. V gave up 0 bases and J gave up 2 bases, with 9 bases separating them. CDR3 amino acids: CASSVEDSRNQPQHF. The CDR3 nucleotides read TGTGCCAGCAGCGTAGAGGACAGCCGCAATCAGCCCCAGCATTTT.

The rearrangement joins TRBV12-5 to TRBJ2-1; D is ambiguous. The CDR3 length is 12 residues. Germline CDR1 is LGHNT and CDR2 is FRNRAP. Trimming shortened V by 4 bases and J by 7 bases, and 8 bases separated the two germline ends. The CDR3 region has the DNA TGTGCTAGTGGTTCCCGGCGGAATGAGCAGTTCTTC. Translated, it gives CASGSRRNEQFF.

The chain uses TRBV9 and TRBJ1-1, with 7 nucleotides matching TRBD1. CDR1 and CDR2 from the germline V gene are SGDLS and YYNGEE. V shed 3 bases and J 3 bases; nucleotides not matched to a gene: 2. The CDR3 is 13 amino acids. CDR3 coding DNA: TGTGCCAGCAGCGCCACAGGGGACACTGAAGCTTTCTTT. Its translation is CASSATGDTEAFF.

A single count supports this clone. The chain combines TRBV5-1 with TRBJ2-5, with D unresolved. The CDR3 runs 15 residues. CDR1 and CDR2 (germline): SGHRS, YFSETQ. Trimming left V 2 bases short and J 2 bases short, with 13 bases between. Here the CDR3 DNA reads TGCGCCAGCAGCTTTAGGGCAGGAGAACAAGAGACCCAGTACTTC. Protein: CASSFRAGEQETQYF. Filled out from reference TRBV5-1 and TRBJ2-5, the complete variable domain reads KAGVTQTPRYLIKTRGQQVTLSCSPISGHRSVSWYQQTPGQGLQFLFEYFSETQRNKGNFPGRFSGRQFSNSRSEMNVSTLELGDSALYLCASSFRAGEQETQYFGPGTRLLVL.

The V and J genes are TRBV10-3 and TRBJ2-7; possible D gene TRBD1, 6 bases. The germline V gene has CDR1 ENHRY and CDR2 SYGVKD. CDR3 length: 14 residues. The V end lost 10 bases, the J end lost 0 bases, and 16 bases lay between the germline ends. The CDR3 here is CATQSRGDSYEQYF. The CDR3 DNA reads as TGTGCCACCCAGAGCAGGGGCGACTCCTACGAGCAGTACTTC.

The J gene is TRBJ1-1, the V gene TRBV29-1, with D maybe TRBD1 (6 bases). Looked up from germline, CDR1 is SQVTM and CDR2 is ANQGSEA. The CDR3 is 15 residues long. V was shortened by 4 bases and J by 5 bases, with 20 bases between the two germline ends. The CDR3 coding sequence is TGCAGCGTTGCCTCACAGGGACATAGTACTACTGAAGCTTTCTTT. Encoded protein: CSVASQGHSTTEAFF.

In this sample, this clone turned up a few times. The V call is TRBV2, the J call TRBJ2-7, with 8 bases that match TRBD1. V lost 5 bases, J lost 9 bases, and 9 bases stayed unmatched. The CDR3 contains 13 residues. Germline loops: CDR1 SNHLY, CDR2 FYNNEI. CDR3 loop: CASSPGTGSWQYF. The DNA of the CDR3 is TGTGCCAGCAGTCCCGGGACAGGTTCGTGGCAGTACTTC.

The V call is TRBV12-5, the J call TRBJ1-1; no clear D gene. The CDR3 totals 15 residues. Germline V gene sequence: CDR1 LGHNT, CDR2 FRNRAP. Trimming cost V 0 bases and J 2 bases, with 10 bases left between them. CDR3 nucleotides: TGTGCTAGTGGTTTGGTACTGGGCAGAAACACTGAAGCTTTCTTT. Protein product: CASGLVLGRNTEAFF.

This sequence joins TRBV5-4 and TRBJ2-2, with TRBD1 identical over 7 bases. The germline CDR1 and CDR2 sequences are SGHNT and YYREEE (reference sequence). The CDR3 has 14 residues. V lost 3 bases and J lost 7; bases outside the gene matches: 6. CDR3 protein: CASSSQQGIGELFF. The CDR3 DNA is TGTGCCAGCAGCTCCCAACAGGGGATCGGGGAGCTGTTTTTT.